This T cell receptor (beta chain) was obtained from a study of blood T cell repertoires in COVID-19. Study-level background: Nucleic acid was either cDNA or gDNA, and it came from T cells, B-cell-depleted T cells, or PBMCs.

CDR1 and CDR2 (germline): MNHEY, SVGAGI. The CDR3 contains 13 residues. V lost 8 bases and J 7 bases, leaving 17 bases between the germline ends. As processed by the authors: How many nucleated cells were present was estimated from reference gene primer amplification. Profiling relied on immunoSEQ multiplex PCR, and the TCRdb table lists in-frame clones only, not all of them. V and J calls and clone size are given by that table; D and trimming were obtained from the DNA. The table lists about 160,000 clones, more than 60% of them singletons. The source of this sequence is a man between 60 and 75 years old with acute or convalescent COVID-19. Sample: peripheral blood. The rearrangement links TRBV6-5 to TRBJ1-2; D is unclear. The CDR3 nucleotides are TGTGCCAGCGAGAGGGCCAGCGCAGGTGGCTACACCTTC. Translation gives CASERASAGGYTF.